The clone carrying this T cell receptor beta chain has only a few counts. Antigen specificity is unknown. The germline V gene has CDR1 SGHRS and CDR2 YFSETQ. Trimming cost V 5 bases and J 4 bases, with 15 bases left between them. The CDR3 consists of 15 residues. In TCRdb, the 5' RACE reads were re-called with MiXCR into one record per CDR3 protein. The data show about 330,000 distinct CDR3 sequences, about 7.8% seen once. This sample was included in a study of T cells after yellow fever vaccination. Study-level findings and limits: Any FACS-sorted repertoire could hold abundant clonotypes that contaminate it from the bulk population. Weaker overall, the secondary response nonetheless peaked faster (day 5 versus 15).

Sequencing was performed on PBMCs, taken more than 35 days after the first yellow fever vaccination. The chain is built from TRBV5-1 and TRBJ2-2; D gene unclear. This TCR came from a man in his late teens or twenties who received the YFV17D yellow fever vaccine. CDR3 protein: CASRPRTDLTGELFF. DNA of the CDR3: TGCGCCAGCAGACCCAGGACGGACCTCACCGGGGAGCTGTTTTTT.